Sequencing of this T cell receptor beta chain was carried out in a study of a mutant IDH1 vaccine in newly diagnosed glioma. On the study more broadly: Radiotherapy alone preceded vaccination by 4-6 weeks; alternatively, vaccination started with temozolomide cycles.

With regard to this clone: Its matching antigen is unknown.

As to time point: week 47, end of study. All doses held 300 ug of mutant IDH1 20-mer peptide, with topical imiquimod. Germline values: CDR1 SGHVS, CDR2 FQNEAQ. The CDR3 is made up of 13 amino acids. V was clipped by 9 bases and J by 3 bases, with 11 bases between them. Here immunoSEQ multiplex PCR was the method, and the copy in TCRdb shows in-frame clones only, minus some. The sample lists roughly 32,000 clones, approximately 90% occurring once. The rearrangement links TRBV7-8 to TRBJ2-2; weak D call: TRBD1 (6 bases). Sequenced here: PBMCs, sampled from a glioma patient whose treatment included an IDH1 peptide vaccine. The TCR sequence derives from a man aged 40-49 years with glioma. CDR3 DNA sequence: TGTGCCAGTCGCCAGGGGTACACCGGGGAGCTGTTTTTT. Translation gives CASRQGYTGELFF.